This T cell receptor (beta chain) was captured by sequencing in a study of T cell responses to AZD1222 COVID-19 vaccine. The protocol was immunoSEQ multiplex PCR, while the TCRdb copy is restricted to in-frame clones and leaves out a portion. Here the sample spans 250,000 to 300,000 clones, around 92% being singletons. Points on this clone: Its antigen remains unidentified.

The CDR3 is made up of 15 amino acids. The V gene's germline CDR1 is MNHNY and CDR2 SVGAGI (reference sequence). The ends were cut back, 5 bases at V and 5 bases at J, with 13 bases in the middle. Study findings and constraints: Unmutated variant regions are reportedly the target of nearly half of TCRs that are spike-specific. Repertoire sampling happened only post peak T cell response. Increased Spike-specific TCR breadth and depth were observed after two AZD1222 doses. Clonal diversity was possibly underestimated, and white British individuals and females predominated among donors.

This chain joins TRBV6-6 and TRBJ1-6; weak D call: TRBD1 (5 bases). The clonotype was recovered from an adult who received the AZD1222 COVID-19 vaccine. Sequences were derived from peripheral blood, sampled 28 days after the second AZD1222 dose. CDR3: CASSPQGADNSPLHF. CDR3 nucleotide sequence: TGTGCCAGCAGTCCCCAGGGCGCAGATAATTCACCCCTCCACTTT.